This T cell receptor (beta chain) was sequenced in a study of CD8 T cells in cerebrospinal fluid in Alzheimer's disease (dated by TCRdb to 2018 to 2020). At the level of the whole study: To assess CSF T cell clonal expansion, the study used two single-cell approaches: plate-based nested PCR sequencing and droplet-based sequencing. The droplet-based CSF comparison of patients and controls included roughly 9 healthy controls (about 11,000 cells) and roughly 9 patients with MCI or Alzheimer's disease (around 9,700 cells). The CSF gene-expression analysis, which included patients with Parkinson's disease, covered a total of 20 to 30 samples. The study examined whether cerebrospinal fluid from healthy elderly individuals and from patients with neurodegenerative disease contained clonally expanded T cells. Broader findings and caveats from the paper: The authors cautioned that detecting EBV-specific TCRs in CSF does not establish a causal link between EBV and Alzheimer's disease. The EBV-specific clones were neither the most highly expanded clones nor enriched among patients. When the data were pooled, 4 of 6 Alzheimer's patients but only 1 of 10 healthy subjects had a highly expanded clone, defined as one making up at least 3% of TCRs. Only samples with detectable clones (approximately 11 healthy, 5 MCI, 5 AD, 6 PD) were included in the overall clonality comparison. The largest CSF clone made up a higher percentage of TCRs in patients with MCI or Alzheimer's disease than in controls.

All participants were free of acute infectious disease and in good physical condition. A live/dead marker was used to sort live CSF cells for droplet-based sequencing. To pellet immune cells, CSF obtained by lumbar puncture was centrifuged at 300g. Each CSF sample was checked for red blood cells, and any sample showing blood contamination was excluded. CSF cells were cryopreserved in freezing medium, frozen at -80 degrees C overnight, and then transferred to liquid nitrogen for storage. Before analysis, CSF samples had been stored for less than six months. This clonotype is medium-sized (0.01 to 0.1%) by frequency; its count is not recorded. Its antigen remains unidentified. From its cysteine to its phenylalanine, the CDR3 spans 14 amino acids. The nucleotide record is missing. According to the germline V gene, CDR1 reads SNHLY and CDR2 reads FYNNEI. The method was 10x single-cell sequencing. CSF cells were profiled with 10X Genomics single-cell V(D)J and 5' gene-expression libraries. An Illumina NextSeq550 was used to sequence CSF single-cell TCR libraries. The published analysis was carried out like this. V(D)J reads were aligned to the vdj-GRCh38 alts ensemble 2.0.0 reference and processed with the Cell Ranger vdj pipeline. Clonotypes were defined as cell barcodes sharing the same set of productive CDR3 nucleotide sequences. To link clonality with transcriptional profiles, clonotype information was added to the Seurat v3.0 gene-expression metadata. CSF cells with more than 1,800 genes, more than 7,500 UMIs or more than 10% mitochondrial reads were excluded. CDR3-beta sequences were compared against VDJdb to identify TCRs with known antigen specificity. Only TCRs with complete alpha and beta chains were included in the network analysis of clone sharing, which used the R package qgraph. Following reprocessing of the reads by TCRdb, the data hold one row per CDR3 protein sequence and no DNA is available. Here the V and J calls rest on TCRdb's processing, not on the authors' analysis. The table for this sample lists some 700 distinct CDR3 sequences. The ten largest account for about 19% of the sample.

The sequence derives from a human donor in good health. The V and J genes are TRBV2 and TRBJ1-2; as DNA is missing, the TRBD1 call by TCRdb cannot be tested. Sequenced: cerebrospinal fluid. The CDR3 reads CASSGTDRVEGYTF.